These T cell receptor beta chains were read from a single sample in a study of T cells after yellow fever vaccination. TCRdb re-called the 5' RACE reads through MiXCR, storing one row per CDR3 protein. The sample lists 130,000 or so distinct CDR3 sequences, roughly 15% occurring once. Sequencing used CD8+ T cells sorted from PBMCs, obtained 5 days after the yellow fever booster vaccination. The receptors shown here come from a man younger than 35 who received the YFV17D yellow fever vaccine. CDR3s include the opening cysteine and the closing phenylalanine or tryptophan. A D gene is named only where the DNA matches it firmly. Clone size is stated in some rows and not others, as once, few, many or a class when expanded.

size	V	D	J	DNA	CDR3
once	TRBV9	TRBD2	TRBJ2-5	TGTGCCAGCAGCCTGACTAGCGGGGGGGCCGTGGAGACCCAGTACTTC	CASSLTSGGAVETQYF
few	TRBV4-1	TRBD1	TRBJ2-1	TGCGCCAGCAGCCCTCGACGATTCCACAGGGGCGATAATGAGCAGTTCTTC	CASSPRRFHRGDNEQFF
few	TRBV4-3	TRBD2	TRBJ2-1	TGCGCCAGCAGCCAAGGTACTGGAAGCGGGGGTATTGGGTATGAGCAGTTCTTC	CASSQGTGSGGIGYEQFF
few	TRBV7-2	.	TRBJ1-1	TGTGCCAGCAGCTCCATAATAGTCTTTGAAGCTTTCTTT	CASSSIIVFEAFF
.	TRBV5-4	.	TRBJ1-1	TGTGCCAGTAGACAGGCGGCGAACACTGAAGCTTTCTTT	CASRQAANTEAFF
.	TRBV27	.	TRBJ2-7	TGTGCCAGCAGTTTTACGAGCCTCTACGAGCAGTACTTC	CASSFTSLYEQYF
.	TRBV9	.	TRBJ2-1	TGTGCCAGCAGCGTAGTGTGGAATGAGCAGTTCTTC	CASSVVWNEQFF
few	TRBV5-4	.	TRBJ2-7	TGTGCCAGCAGCTTCCTAGGGGACTACGAGCAGTACTTC	CASSFLGDYEQYF
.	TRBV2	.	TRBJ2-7	TGTGCCAGCAGTGACGGGCGGACAGCTAGGTCCTACGAGCAGTACTTC	CASSDGRTARSYEQYF
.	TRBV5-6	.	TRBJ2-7	TGTGCCAGCAGCTCACGGAGGGGGTCCTACGAGCAGTACTTC	CASSSRRGSYEQYF
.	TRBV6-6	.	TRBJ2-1	TGTGCCAGCAGTTACGTTGATGTGCTCTACAATGAGCAGTTCTTC	CASSYVDVLYNEQFF
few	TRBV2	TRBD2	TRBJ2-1	TGTGCCAGCAGTGGCCCGACTAGCGGGGACAATGAGCAGTTCTTC	CASSGPTSGDNEQFF
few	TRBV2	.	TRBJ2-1	TGTGCCAGCAGTGTGGGGAATTCAGCCTACAATGAGCAGTTCTTC	CASSVGNSAYNEQFF
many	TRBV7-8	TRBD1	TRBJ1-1	TGTGCCAGCAGCTTAGAGGGCTGGACAGGGGGAACTGAAGCTTTCTTT	CASSLEGWTGGTEAFF
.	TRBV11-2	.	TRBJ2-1	TGTGCCAGCAGTAGGGTGCTAGCGAAGGAAAATGAGCAGTTCTTC	CASSRVLAKENEQFF
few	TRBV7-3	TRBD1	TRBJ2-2	TGTGCCAGCAGCTTCCCATCCGGGACAGCTAACACCGGGGAGCTGTTTTTT	CASSFPSGTANTGELFF
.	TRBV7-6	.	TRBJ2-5	TGTGCCAGCAGCTTATGGGTCCACCGGGGCCAAGAGACCCAGTACTTC	CASSLWVHRGQETQYF
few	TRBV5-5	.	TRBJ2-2	TGTGCCAGCAGCGAAGAGGGGGATTTCGAGCTGTTTTTT	CASSEEGDFELFF
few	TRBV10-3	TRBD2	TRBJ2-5	TGTGCCATCAGTCTCGGCGGGGGGGCGGAGACCCAGTACTTC	CAISLGGGAETQYF
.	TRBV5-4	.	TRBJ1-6	TGTGCCAGCAGCTTGGAAACGGCTAATTCACCCCTCCACTTT	CASSLETANSPLHF
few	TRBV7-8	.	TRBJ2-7	TGTGCCAGCAGCCCAATCGCCACTTCCTACGAGCAGTACTTC	CASSPIATSYEQYF
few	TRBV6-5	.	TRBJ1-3	TGTGCCAGCAGCTTCGGGGGTTCCGGAAACACCATATATTTT	CASSFGGSGNTIYF
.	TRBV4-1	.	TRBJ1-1	TGCGCCAGCAGCCAGCACCGGGGAACGAACACTGAAGCTTTCTTT	CASSQHRGTNTEAFF
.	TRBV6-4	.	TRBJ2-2	TGTGCCAGCAGCCTCGATTTAAGCGGCGGGGAGCTGTTTTTT	CASSLDLSGGELFF
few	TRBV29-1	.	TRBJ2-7	TGCAGCGTTGAAGATGCGCAGGACTCCTACGAGCAGTACTTC	CSVEDAQDSYEQYF
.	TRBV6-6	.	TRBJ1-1	TGTGCCAGCAGTTACAGGGGAGAGGACACTGAAGCTTTCTTT	CASSYRGEDTEAFF
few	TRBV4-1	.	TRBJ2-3	TGCGCCAGCAGCCCCTCGAACCCCACAGATACGCAGTATTTT	CASSPSNPTDTQYF
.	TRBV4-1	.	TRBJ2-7	TGCGCCAGCAGCCAAGTGGGGCCCCACTACGAGCAGTACTTC	CASSQVGPHYEQYF
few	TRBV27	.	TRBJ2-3	TGTGCCAGCAGTCAAGCCGCGGGCCCAGATACGCAGTATTTT	CASSQAAGPDTQYF
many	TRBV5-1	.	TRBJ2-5	TGCGCCAGCAGCTTGGGACTTGCGGGGAAAGAGACCCAGTACTTC	CASSLGLAGKETQYF
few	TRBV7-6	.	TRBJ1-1	TGTGCCAGCAGCGCAGGGGTGCCCCGGGGTGGTACTGAAGCTTTCTTT	CASSAGVPRGGTEAFF
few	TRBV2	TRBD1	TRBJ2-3	TGTGCCAGCAGTCAACAGGGGGAAAGCACAGATACGCAGTATTTT	CASSQQGESTDTQYF
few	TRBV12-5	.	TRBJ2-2	TGTGCTAGTGGTTTGGTCAAAAGCTTAAACACCGGGGAGCTGTTTTTT	CASGLVKSLNTGELFF
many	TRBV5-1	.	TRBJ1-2	TGCGCCAGCAGCTTGGGAGCTAACTATGGCTACACCTTC	CASSLGANYGYTF
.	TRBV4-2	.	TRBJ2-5	TGTGCCAGCAGCCAAGCCATGCAAGAGACCCAGTACTTC	CASSQAMQETQYF
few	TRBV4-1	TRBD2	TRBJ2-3	TGCGCCAGCAGCCCGCGGACTAGCGGGGAAGATACGCAGTATTTT	CASSPRTSGEDTQYF
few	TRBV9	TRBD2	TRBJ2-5	TGTGCCAGCAGCGATCGACTAGCGGGGGATAGGGAGACCCAGTACTTC	CASSDRLAGDRETQYF
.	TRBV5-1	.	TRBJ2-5	TGCGCCAGCAGTCCAAACAGAGGAGGGTACCAAGAGACCCAGTACTTC	CASSPNRGGYQETQYF
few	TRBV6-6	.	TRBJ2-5	TGTGCCAGCAGTGCCCCCCGGGACTGGAGTGAGTCGGAGACCCAGTACTTC	CASSAPRDWSESETQYF
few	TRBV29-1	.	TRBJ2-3	TGCAGCGTTGAGGGGGAGGCGGGGGATACGCAGTATTTT	CSVEGEAGDTQYF
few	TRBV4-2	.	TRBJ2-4	TGTGCCAGCAGCCAAAGATCTGGGATAGTAGCCAAAAACATTCAGTACTTC	CASSQRSGIVAKNIQYF
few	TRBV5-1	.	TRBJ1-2	TGCGCCAGCAGCCCCTGGACAGCCCGGAATGGCTACACCTTC	CASSPWTARNGYTF
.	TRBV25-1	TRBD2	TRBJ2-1	TGTGCCAGCAGCCTAGCGGGGGAAGCTTACAATGAGCAGTTCTTC	CASSLAGEAYNEQFF
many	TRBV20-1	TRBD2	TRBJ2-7	TGCAGTGCTCGCGGGACTAGCGGGGGGATTTCCTACGAGCAGTACTTC	CSARGTSGGISYEQYF
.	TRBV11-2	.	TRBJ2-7	TGTGCCAGCAGCTTAGTGTCCAACAGATGGGTCTACGAGCAGTACTTC	CASSLVSNRWVYEQYF
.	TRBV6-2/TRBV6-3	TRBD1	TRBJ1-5	TGTGCCAGCAGTCCCGTTACCCCGCCCCCGACAGGGGATGATCAGCCCCAGCATTTT	CASSPVTPPPTGDDQPQHF
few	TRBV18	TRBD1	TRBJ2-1	TGTGCCAGCTCAACCGGGACAGAGGAGCAGTTCTTC	CASSTGTEEQFF
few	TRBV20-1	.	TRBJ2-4	TGCAGTGGGACGGGAAAAAACATTCAGTACTTC	CSGTGKNIQYF
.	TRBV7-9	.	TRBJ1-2	TGTGCCAGCAGTGGTGGTAACTATGGCTACACCTTC	CASSGGNYGYTF